The entry below gives a single TCR beta chain sequence along with its context. This clonotype has a handful of counts. Its cognate antigen has yet to be identified. No base qualities exist here, and no much larger clone lies one base off it. The sample's time point label, in plain terms: newly diagnosed GD, antithyroid drugs for less than 3 months. For both TCR sequencing and RNA sequencing, RNA was extracted from PBMCs in TRIzol. Graves' disease was diagnosed according to American Thyroid Association guidelines. Recruitment of patients was carried out at an endocrinology department in Xi'an, China. Each patient gave approximately 9.7 milliliters of peripheral blood, collected in an EDTA anticoagulant tube. Ficoll Paque Plus density gradient separation was used to isolate PBMCs, and no further T cell sorting was performed. An Agilent 2100 Bioanalyzer and agarose gel were used to check RNA quality, and a NanoDrop 2000 was used to measure RNA concentration.

Libraries were made using multiplex PCR. The sequencer was an Illumina HiSeq 4000. TCR beta libraries were built with iRepertoire HTBI primers and Arm-PCR amplification of CDR3 regions. Before sequencing, the PCR products went through gel purification. The authors' analysis ran thus. Gene usage analysis of CDR3 amino acid clonotypes used the roughly 60 TRBV and 12 to 15 TRBJ segments found across samples. COPE and FqMerger were used to merge filtered high-quality paired reads into contigs. Contigs were aligned with BLAST to IMGT TRBV, TRBD and TRBJ reference genes, and CDR3 was defined per IMGT. Highly expanded clones were defined as clonotypes with a frequency above 0.1%. Shannon entropy was used to measure repertoire diversity, and the Gini coefficient was used to measure V-J evenness. Clonotypes shared by more than one individual were considered public. TCRdb trimmed public reads at Q25 via fastp, called clones via MiXCR and kept in-frame beta chains. CDR3 protein duplicates are merged, each entry listing the most common genes and DNA. TCRdb, not the authors, supplied the V and J calls. This sample has 200,000 to 250,000 distinct CDR3 sequences in its table, and approximately 19% of those were observed once. Approximately 12% of the sample is held by the ten biggest clonotypes.

The data belong to a study of regulatory T cells in long-lasting Graves disease (dated by TCRdb to the early 2020s). Regarding the research as a whole: Newly diagnosed Graves' disease patients had taken antithyroid drugs for less than 3 months. A total of around 35 samples were covered by TCR sequencing, comprising around 13 persistent and approximately 20 newly diagnosed Graves' disease patients. The study took place in China and was registered as a clinical trial. This study used TCR sequencing and RNA sequencing of peripheral blood to compare persistent Graves' disease patients against newly diagnosed Graves' disease patients.

Looking up the germline V gene yields CDR1 SGHRS and CDR2 YFSETQ. The CDR3 spans 12 residues, from the cysteine through the phenylalanine. The retained sequence is limited to the CDR3, 36 bases, with the frame set at the first base. A distance of 7 bases separates the germline ends of V and J, which lose 6 bases and 2 bases respectively. What the study reported, not specific to this receptor: A larger number of public clonotypes was shared among persistent patients (2,741) than among newly diagnosed patients (roughly 980). Because the primary lesion, thyroid tissue, could not be accessed, the study looked at peripheral blood alone. Sequencing and analysis were restricted to the TCR beta chain. TRBV28, TRBJ1-2 and TRBJ2-5 were preferentially used in persistent disease, while TRBV20-1 and TRBJ2-1 were favored in newly diagnosed disease. The small sample size was acknowledged by the authors as a limitation that may reduce accuracy. Compared with newly diagnosed patients, patients with persistent Graves' disease had lower TCR Shannon entropy and fewer highly expanded clones, which suggests clonal expansion.

This sample was shared with a second study, whose subject was T cells in Graves' hyperthyroidism and ophthalmopathy. The second study, in turn, reports: Stable Graves' hyperthyroidism was defined as no progression to ophthalmopathy during 18 months of follow-up. Hyperthyroidism patients were aged 18 to 65 years and newly diagnosed, with disease duration of less than 2 months. The study excluded patients with uncontrolled infections, other autoimmune diseases, pregnancy or lactation. Diagnoses were based on clinical symptoms, serum thyroxine and TRAb, thyroid ultrasound and orbital computed tomography. A first-round RT-PCR of the TCR CDR3 used the HTBI primer set with the Qiagen OneStep RT-PCR kit. Blood samples also contained most of the expanded thyroid clonotypes (frequency above 0.001), which suggests that blood repertoires may reflect thyroid immune responses. In cross-validation, a model built on a 13 V-J signature told ophthalmopathy apart from stable hyperthyroidism with 85% to 90% sensitivity and about 81% specificity, and in testing the same model reached 80%/75%. In validation, the model predicted progression to ophthalmopathy a median of around six months before onset, with 70% to 71% sensitivity and more than 72% specificity. To identify distinguishing TCR V-J signatures, a discovery cohort of roughly 100 patients was used, comprising 40 to 45 with Graves' ophthalmopathy and under 60 with stable Graves' hyperthyroidism. Whether ophthalmopathy could be predicted prospectively was tested in an independent validation cohort made up of some 20 hyperthyroidism patients plus 17 patients who later progressed to ophthalmopathy. For training and testing, the 100 or so patients in the discovery cohort were randomly divided in a 7:3 ratio. The study also compared thyroid tissue and blood T-cell repertoires from about 6 Graves' hyperthyroidism patients. After blood sampling, hyperthyroidism patients were treated with methimazole at a starting dose of 30 mg daily, and ophthalmopathy patients were treated with high-dose intravenous methylprednisolone. A second multiplex PCR round built the libraries, followed by size selection and purification. The libraries were sequenced on an Illumina HiSeq2000 using paired-end 100 bp reads. SOAPnuke was used to process the raw data, with reads discarded if the reads contained adapters or uncalled bases, had a mean Phred below 15, or lacked an exact constant-primer or identifier match. COPE v1.2.5 was used to merge high-quality paired reads, and clonotypes were defined as unique nucleotide sequences. Clonotypes were aligned to IMGT TRBV, TRBD and TRBJ reference segments using MiTCR v1.1. The analysis was restricted to V-J combinations with a frequency above 0.0001, which together covered just over 99% of the repertoires. The TCS score was defined as F50 (clonal expansion) divided by E x V (chaos), with BLOSUM62-based TCRdist calculated between CDR3 peptides within each V-J. Welch's t-statistics and random forest reduced several hundred V-J features to roughly 13, which were used in a naive Bayes classifier (R e1071). Sample size was not statistically predetermined, and investigators were not blinded to group allocation. The paper reports TCR Vbeta CDR3 sequencing of 130 to 150 peripheral blood samples: 40 or so ophthalmopathy, under 80 hyperthyroidism and 17 progressor patients.

The receptor's source is a woman aged 30 to 39 with Graves disease. Donor details come from another sample of the same person, matched by shared clones. Source: peripheral blood mononuclear cells (PBMCs), taken at new diagnosis, from a patient treated with antithyroid drugs. The sequence links TRBV5-1 to TRBJ2-3, with no D gene named confidently. The DNA sequence reads TGCGCCAGCACGAAAAACACAGATACGCAGTATTTT. Translated, it gives CASTKNTDTQYF.